The clone carrying this T cell receptor (beta chain) was recorded many times. The data originate from a study of T-cell reconstitution after alpha-beta-depleted transplantation in children. V shed 1 base and J shed 9 bases, with 10 bases lying between them. The CDR3 totals 13 residues. The V gene's germline CDR1 is ENHRY and CDR2 SYGVKD. Using unique molecular identifiers, the investigators prepared the TCRbeta library. TCRdb called the PCR reads again in MiXCR, with one record for every CDR3 protein. This table has around 600,000 distinct CDR3 sequences, roughly 15% appearing once. The sequence was collected from a human donor who donated a stem cell graft to a child with acute myeloid leukemia. The sequenced sample was PBMCs from the stem cell graft donor, obtained from the stem cell graft. The chain employs TRBV10-3 and TRBJ2-1; D possibly uses TRBD1 or TRBD2 (5 bases each). Here the CDR3 DNA reads TGTGCCATCAGTGAGTTGGGGGTAGGTGAGCAGTTCTTC. Amino acids: CAISELGVGEQFF.